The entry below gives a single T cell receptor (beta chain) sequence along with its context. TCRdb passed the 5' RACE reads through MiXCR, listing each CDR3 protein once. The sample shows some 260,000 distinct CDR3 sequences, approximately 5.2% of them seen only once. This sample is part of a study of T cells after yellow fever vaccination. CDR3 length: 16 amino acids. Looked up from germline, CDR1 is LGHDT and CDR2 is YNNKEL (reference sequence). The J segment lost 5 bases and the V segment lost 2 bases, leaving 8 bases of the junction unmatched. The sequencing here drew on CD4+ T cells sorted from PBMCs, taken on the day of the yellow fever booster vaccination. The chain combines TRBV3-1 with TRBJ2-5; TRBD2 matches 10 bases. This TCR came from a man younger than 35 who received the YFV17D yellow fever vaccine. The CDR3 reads CASSQSSGGAWETQYF. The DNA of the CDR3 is TGTGCCAGCAGCCAATCCAGCGGGGGGGCCTGGGAGACCCAGTACTTC.